This T cell receptor beta chain was recovered during a study of identical twins. The CDR3 sequence is 11 residues long. V shed 1 base and J shed 4 bases, with 4 bases lying between them. Germline V CDR1 and CDR2: SQVTM, ANQGSEA. TCRdb ran MiXCR on the 5' RACE reads and lists one entry per CDR3 protein. The sample includes 700,000 or so distinct CDR3 sequences, 8.5% to 9% of them seen just once. The sample was also linked to a second study, of yellow fever vaccine responses in identical twins.

The J gene is TRBJ1-2, the V gene TRBV29-1; D unclear. Sequencing input: PBMCs. The source is a woman aged 18-29 years in good health. The CDR3 sequence is CSVEGSYGYTF. The CDR3 nucleotides are TGCAGCGTTGAAGGCAGCTATGGCTACACCTTC.